This TCR beta chain was documented in a study of post-analysis software for immune sequencing data. The study's findings and limits: Among 5 or 6 TRBV segments more frequent in patients than controls were TRBV5-6, TRBV5-1 and TRBV20-1. Strong co-clustering by F measure was evident for samples that had been prepared in the same batch.

Unique molecular identifiers were carried by the TCR beta cDNA libraries. From the PCR reads, TCRdb called clonotypes with MiXCR, one entry per CDR3 protein. The profile covers more than 500,000 distinct CDR3 sequences, with less than 40% appearing a single time and around 6% taken by the ten largest. The V gene's germline CDR1 is DFQATT and CDR2 SNEGSKA (reference sequence). CDR3 length: 14 amino acids. The V end lost 5 bases, the J end lost 4 bases, and 17 bases lay between the germline ends. As to this clonotype: Antigen specificity is unknown.

Sequencing was performed on blood. V and J are TRBV20-1 and TRBJ1-2; D ambiguous. This receptor was identified in a girl under 18 with multiple sclerosis. The DNA for the CDR3 is TGCAGTGCTTCTGAAAGCCTGCTACTCTATGGCTACACCTTC. This codes for CSASESLLLYGYTF.